This TCR beta chain emerged from a study of T cell responses to AZD1222 COVID-19 vaccine. Data came from immunoSEQ multiplex PCR; TCRdb stores just in-frame clones and leaves some out. Found here are about 140,000 clones, about 89% of them singletons; the top ten hold roughly 7.1%. CDR1 and CDR2 (germline): SGHNT, YYREEE (reference sequence). CDR3 size: 14 residues. Trimming pared 2 bases from V and 0 bases from J, leaving 8 bases between. The sample in question was peripheral blood, obtained 28 days after the second dose of the MenACWY control vaccine. V is TRBV5-4 and J is TRBJ2-5, with D possibly being TRBD1 (5 bases). This receptor was identified in an adult who received the MenACWY meningococcal vaccine as a control. The CDR3 DNA follows: TGTGCCAGCAGCTTCCTACAGGACCAAGAGACCCAGTACTTC. Translation gives CASSFLQDQETQYF.